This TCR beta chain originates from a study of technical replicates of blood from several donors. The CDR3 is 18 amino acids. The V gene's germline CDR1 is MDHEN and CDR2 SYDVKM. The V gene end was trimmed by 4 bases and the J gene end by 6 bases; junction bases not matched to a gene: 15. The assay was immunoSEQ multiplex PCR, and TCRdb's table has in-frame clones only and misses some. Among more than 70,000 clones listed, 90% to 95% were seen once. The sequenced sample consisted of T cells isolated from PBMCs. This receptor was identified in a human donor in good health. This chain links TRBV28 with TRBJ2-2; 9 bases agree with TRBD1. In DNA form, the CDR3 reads TGTGCCAGCAGTTCCCCACCATCCAAGGGACAGGGTGCCGGGGAGCTGTTTTTT. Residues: CASSSPPSKGQGAGELFF.